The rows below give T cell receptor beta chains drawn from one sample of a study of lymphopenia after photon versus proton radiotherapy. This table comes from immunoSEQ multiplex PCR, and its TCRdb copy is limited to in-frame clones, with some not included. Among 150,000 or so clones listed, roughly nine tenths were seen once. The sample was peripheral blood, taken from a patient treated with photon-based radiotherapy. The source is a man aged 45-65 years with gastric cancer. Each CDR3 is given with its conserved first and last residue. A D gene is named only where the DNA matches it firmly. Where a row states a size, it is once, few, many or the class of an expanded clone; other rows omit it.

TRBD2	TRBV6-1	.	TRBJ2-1	CATQLADNEQFF	TGTGCCACCCAACTAGCGGACAATGAGCAGTTCTTC
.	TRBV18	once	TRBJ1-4	CASSGNTNEKLFF	TGTGCCAGCTCAGGCAACACTAATGAAAAACTGTTTTTT
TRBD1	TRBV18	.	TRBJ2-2	CASSPAGQGSTGELFF	TGTGCCAGCTCACCTGCGGGACAGGGAAGTACCGGGGAGCTGTTTTTT
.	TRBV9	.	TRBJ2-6	CASSQNTDRISGANVLTF	TGTGCCAGCAGCCAGAACACGGACCGAATCTCTGGGGCCAACGTCCTGACTTTC
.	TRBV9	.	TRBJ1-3	CASSVGWMGANSGNTIYF	TGTGCCAGCAGCGTAGGGTGGATGGGGGCGAACTCTGGAAACACCATATATTTT
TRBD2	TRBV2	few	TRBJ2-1	CATTASGSIDEQFF	TGTGCCACGACAGCTAGCGGGAGTATCGATGAGCAGTTCTTC
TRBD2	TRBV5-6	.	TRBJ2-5	CASSGGLAGTQYF	TGTGCCAGCTCGGGCGGGCTAGCGGGTACCCAGTACTTC
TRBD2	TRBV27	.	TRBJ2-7	CASSSLWGGYEQYF	TGTGCCAGCAGTTCCCTGTGGGGGGGCTACGAGCAGTACTTC
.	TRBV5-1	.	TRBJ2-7	CASAYRDGNYEQYF	TGCGCCAGCGCGTATCGGGACGGAAACTACGAGCAGTACTTC
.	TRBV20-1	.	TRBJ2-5	CSAQWGTQYF	TGCAGTGCGCAATGGGGGACCCAGTACTTC
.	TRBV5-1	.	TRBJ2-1	CASSLAGQATSYNEQFF	TGCGCCAGCAGCTTGGCCGGGCAGGCCACCTCCTACAATGAGCAGTTCTTC
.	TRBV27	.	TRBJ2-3	CASSFGVADTQYF	TGTGCCAGCAGTTTCGGGGTTGCAGATACGCAGTATTTT
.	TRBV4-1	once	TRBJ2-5	CASSRVGVLETQYF	TGCGCCAGCAGCCGGGTGGGGGTTCTAGAGACCCAGTACTTC
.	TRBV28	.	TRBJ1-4	CASSLSDEKLFF	TGTGCCAGCAGTCTGAGTGATGAAAAACTGTTTTTT
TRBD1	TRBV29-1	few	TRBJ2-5	CSVGQGDRVRETQYF	TGCAGCGTTGGTCAGGGGGACAGGGTCCGCGAGACCCAGTACTTC
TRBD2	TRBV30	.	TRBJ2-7	CAWSTLRGLGAYEQYF	TGTGCCTGGAGTACATTAAGGGGACTAGGGGCCTACGAGCAGTACTTC
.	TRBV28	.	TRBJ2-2	CASYPALVTGELFF	TGTGCCAGCTACCCCGCCTTGGTCACCGGGGAGCTGTTTTTT
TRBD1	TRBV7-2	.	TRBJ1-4	CASSLVGQGARAEKLFF	TGTGCCAGCAGCTTAGTGGGACAGGGGGCGCGGGCTGAAAAACTGTTTTTT
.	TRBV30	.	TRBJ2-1	CAWSQWGSGDEQFF	TGTGCCTGGAGTCAATGGGGGTCGGGGGATGAGCAGTTCTTC
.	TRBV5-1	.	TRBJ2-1	CASSFQGGYEQFF	TGCGCCAGCAGCTTCCAGGGGGGTTATGAGCAGTTCTTC
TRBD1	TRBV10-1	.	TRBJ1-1	CARTGGASEAFF	TGCGCCAGGACAGGGGGCGCCAGTGAAGCTTTCTTT
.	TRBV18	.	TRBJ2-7	CASAQRAIYEQYF	TGTGCCAGCGCCCAGCGGGCGATCTACGAGCAGTACTTC
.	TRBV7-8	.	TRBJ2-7	CASSLVGGATYEQYF	TGTGCCAGCAGCTTAGTTGGGGGCGCAACCTACGAGCAGTACTTC
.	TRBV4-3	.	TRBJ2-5	CASSQTHHRPLETQYF	TGCGCCAGCAGCCAAACTCATCACAGGCCCTTGGAGACCCAGTACTTC
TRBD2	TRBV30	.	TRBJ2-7	CAWCLAGGSYEQYF	TGTGCCTGGTGTTTAGCGGGAGGCTCCTACGAGCAGTACTTC
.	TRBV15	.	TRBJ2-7	CATSRVGRGSSYEQYF	TGTGCCACCAGCAGAGTTGGTCGGGGAAGCTCCTACGAGCAGTACTTC
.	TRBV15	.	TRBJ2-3	CATSRDLAGADTQYF	TGTGCCACCAGCAGAGATCTAGCTGGGGCAGATACGCAGTATTTT
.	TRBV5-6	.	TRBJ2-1	CASSLGEGSFYNEQFF	TGTGCCAGCAGCTTGGGCGAAGGTTCCTTTTACAATGAGCAGTTCTTC
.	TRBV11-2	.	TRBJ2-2	CASSSGTMNAGELFF	TGTGCCAGCAGTTCCGGGACGATGAACGCCGGGGAGCTGTTTTTT
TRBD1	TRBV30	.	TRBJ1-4	CAWRGDRGTNEKLFF	TGTGCCTGGAGGGGCGACAGGGGAACTAATGAAAAACTGTTTTTT
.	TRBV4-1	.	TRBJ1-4	CASSQAGVNGRNEKLFF	TGCGCCAGCAGCCAAGCAGGGGTGAACGGTCGGAATGAAAAACTGTTTTTT
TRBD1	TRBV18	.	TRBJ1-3	CASSPLPGQGSGNTIYF	TGTGCCAGCTCACCACTGCCGGGACAGGGGTCTGGAAACACCATATATTTT
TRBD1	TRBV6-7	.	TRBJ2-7	CASSYTSRDRGYEQYF	TGTGCCAGCAGTTACACGAGTCGGGACAGGGGTTACGAGCAGTACTTC
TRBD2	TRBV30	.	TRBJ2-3	CAWSVLAGGWDTQYF	TGTGCCTGGAGCGTACTAGCGGGAGGTTGGGATACGCAGTATTTT
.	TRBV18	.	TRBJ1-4	CASSPLRSTGFNEKLFF	TGTGCCAGCTCACCACTACGGTCGACAGGCTTTAATGAAAAACTGTTTTTT
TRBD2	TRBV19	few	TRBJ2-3	CASTPGGLATQYF	TGTGCCAGTACCCCTGGGGGACTAGCTACGCAGTATTTT
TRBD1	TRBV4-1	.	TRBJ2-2	CASSLGTGTNTGELFF	TGCGCCAGCAGCCTAGGGACAGGGACGAACACCGGGGAGCTGTTTTTT
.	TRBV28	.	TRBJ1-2	CASSFARQPYGYTF	TGTGCCAGCAGTTTCGCTCGACAGCCCTATGGCTACACCTTC
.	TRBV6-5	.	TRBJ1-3	CASSSDRFSGNTIYF	TGTGCCAGCAGTTCAGACAGGTTCTCTGGAAACACCATATATTTT
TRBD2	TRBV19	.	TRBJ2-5	CASSYSPNLAGVGETQYF	TGTGCCAGTAGTTACAGCCCAAATCTAGCGGGAGTAGGGGAGACCCAGTACTTC
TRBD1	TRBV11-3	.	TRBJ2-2	CASSFRQGGTGELFF	TGTGCCAGCAGCTTCCGACAGGGGGGTACCGGGGAGCTGTTTTTT
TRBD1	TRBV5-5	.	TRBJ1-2	CASSRITMGTGKGYTF	TGTGCCAGCAGCCGTATTACGATGGGGACAGGGAAGGGCTACACCTTC
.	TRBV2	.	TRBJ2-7	CASSERELVTSYEQYF	TGTGCCAGCAGTGAACGAGAGCTCGTCACCTCCTACGAGCAGTACTTC
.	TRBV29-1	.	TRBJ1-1	CSVEGRGSEAFF	TGCAGCGTTGAGGGCAGGGGATCTGAAGCTTTCTTT
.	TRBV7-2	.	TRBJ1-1	CASSRLQVGTEAFF	TGTGCCAGCAGCCGGTTGCAGGTTGGGACTGAAGCTTTCTTT
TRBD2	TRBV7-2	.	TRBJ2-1	CASSLSRTSENEQFF	TGTGCCAGCAGCTTATCAAGGACTAGCGAAAATGAGCAGTTCTTC
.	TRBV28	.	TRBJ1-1	CASSPSGVGRGTEAFF	TGTGCCAGCAGTCCTTCTGGGGTGGGTCGGGGCACTGAAGCTTTCTTT